This is a list of T cell receptor beta chains from one sample in a study of blood T cell repertoires in COVID-19. Produced via immunoSEQ multiplex PCR; TCRdb's table is partial and in-frame only. The sample lists tens of thousands of clones; about 86% were seen once. Sequenced input: peripheral blood. Receptor source: a human donor with acute or convalescent COVID-19. The donor label of this sample is uncertain. Both conserved end residues are part of each CDR3. D genes are given only for firm matches. Clone size is stated in some rows and not others, as once, few, many or a class when expanded.

D gene: .; V gene: TRBV5-6; clone size: .; J gene: TRBJ2-5; CDR3 protein: CASSLGLQETQYF; CDR3 DNA: TGTGCCAGCAGCCTCGGACTACAAGAGACCCAGTACTTC
D gene: TRBD1; V gene: TRBV14; clone size: .; J gene: TRBJ1-1; CDR3 protein: CASSRDRVRTEAFF; CDR3 DNA: TGTGCCAGCAGCCGGGACAGGGTTCGAACTGAAGCTTTCTTT
D gene: .; V gene: TRBV6-2/TRBV6-3; clone size: .; J gene: TRBJ2-5; CDR3 protein: CASSSSLQGYQETQYF; CDR3 DNA: TGTGCCAGCAGTTCGTCCCTCCAGGGGTACCAAGAGACCCAGTACTTC
D gene: TRBD2; V gene: TRBV28; clone size: .; J gene: TRBJ2-5; CDR3 protein: CASSRGGKGETQYF; CDR3 DNA: TGTGCCAGCAGCCGGGGGGGAAAAGGGGAGACCCAGTACTTC
D gene: .; V gene: TRBV6-4; clone size: few; J gene: TRBJ2-2; CDR3 protein: CASSDRTGELFF; CDR3 DNA: TGTGCCAGCAGTGACCGGACCGGGGAGCTGTTTTTT
D gene: .; V gene: TRBV19; clone size: .; J gene: TRBJ2-2; CDR3 protein: CASSIGQRSGELFF; CDR3 DNA: TGTGCCAGTAGTATCGGACAGAGGAGCGGGGAGCTGTTTTTT
D gene: .; V gene: TRBV5-6; clone size: .; J gene: TRBJ2-6; CDR3 protein: CASSFASSSGANVLTF; CDR3 DNA: TGTGCCAGCAGCTTCGCGTCGAGCTCTGGGGCCAACGTCCTGACTTTC
D gene: .; V gene: TRBV19; clone size: .; J gene: TRBJ1-2; CDR3 protein: CASSIDQGSHLANYGYTF; CDR3 DNA: TGTGCCAGTAGTATAGACCAGGGATCTCATTTAGCTAACTATGGCTACACCTTC
D gene: TRBD1; V gene: TRBV7-2; clone size: once; J gene: TRBJ1-4; CDR3 protein: CASSPKADRGSEKLFF; CDR3 DNA: TGTGCCAGCAGCCCAAAGGCCGACAGGGGAAGTGAAAAACTGTTTTTT
D gene: TRBD1; V gene: TRBV5-6; clone size: once; J gene: TRBJ2-7; CDR3 protein: CASSKKGQVYPYEQYF; CDR3 DNA: TGTGCCAGCAGCAAGAAGGGACAGGTTTACCCCTACGAGCAGTACTTC
D gene: TRBD1; V gene: TRBV19; clone size: .; J gene: TRBJ1-5; CDR3 protein: CASSSWTRTAGTGVRWAQHF; CDR3 DNA: TGTGCCAGTAGTAGTTGGACCCGAACCGCCGGGACAGGGGTCCGGTGGGCCCAGCATTTT
D gene: TRBD1; V gene: TRBV7-9; clone size: .; J gene: TRBJ1-6; CDR3 protein: CASSLHDRVVSPLHF; CDR3 DNA: TGTGCCAGCAGCTTACATGACAGGGTGGTTTCACCCCTCCACTTT
D gene: .; V gene: TRBV28; clone size: .; J gene: TRBJ1-2; CDR3 protein: CASSYIQASLYGYTF; CDR3 DNA: TGTGCCAGCAGTTATATACAGGCTTCCCTCTATGGCTACACCTTC
D gene: TRBD2; V gene: TRBV7-8; clone size: once; J gene: TRBJ2-1; CDR3 protein: CASSPDAGGDEQFF; CDR3 DNA: TGTGCCAGCAGCCCGGATGCGGGAGGTGATGAGCAGTTCTTC
D gene: .; V gene: TRBV3-1/TRBV3-2; clone size: .; J gene: TRBJ1-2; CDR3 protein: CASSQTVNYGYTF; CDR3 DNA: TGTGCCAGCAGCCAAACAGTGAACTATGGCTACACCTTC
D gene: TRBD2; V gene: TRBV6-2/TRBV6-3; clone size: .; J gene: TRBJ2-5; CDR3 protein: CASSYPASGQETQYF; CDR3 DNA: TGTGCCAGCAGTTACCCCGCTAGCGGCCAAGAGACCCAGTACTTC